This T cell receptor beta chain originates from a study of cytomegalovirus exposure and HLA in healthy donors. Regarding the study as a whole: Among TCR sequences, most were rare, though some public TCRs appeared in many donors.

Sequencing used immunoSEQ multiplex PCR; TCRdb keeps in-frame clones, though not all of them. The repertoire holds some 71,000 clones, with less than 95% as singletons. Notes on this clone: What it binds is unknown.

J gave up 6 bases and V 6 bases, and 5 bases lay outside the gene matches. The CDR3 is 15 residues long. Germline V gene sequence: CDR1 MDHEN, CDR2 SYDVKM. The chain joins TRBV28 to TRBJ2-3, with 14 bases identical to TRBD2. The sample was PBMCs. This clonotype originated in a woman younger than 35 in good health and CMV-seronegative. The CDR3 sequence: CASSLTSGRVDTQYF. The CDR3 DNA reads TGTGCCAGCAGCCTGACTAGCGGGAGGGTTGATACGCAGTATTTT.